Described below is a single T cell receptor (beta chain) sequence and its context. The data belong to a study of T cell changes during pregnancy in multiple sclerosis. Germline V gene lookup returns CDR1 SGHVS and CDR2 FNYEAQ. The CDR3 has 16 residues. The V gene lost 1 base and the J gene lost 6 bases, with 19 bases spanning the gap. Here immunoSEQ multiplex PCR was the method, and the copy in TCRdb shows in-frame clones only, minus some. In the table there are tens of thousands of clones, around 91% of which are singletons. Sequencing used peripheral blood, obtained after pregnancy. The chain employs TRBV7-6 and TRBJ2-7, with D perhaps matching TRBD2 (6 bases). The receptor was isolated from a female donor in good health, enrolled as a control in a pregnancy study. The CDR3 DNA reads TGTGCCAGCAGCTTAGTTAGGGGAGAGGAGGGGCGCGAGCAGTACTTC. This codes for CASSLVRGEEGREQYF.